This passage covers 15 T cell receptor beta chains from one sample sequenced in a study of CD4+ T cells in melanoma. Assay used: immunoSEQ multiplex PCR; TCRdb lists only in-frame clones, some missing. Of some 19,000 clones in the sample, around 78% were seen once. These receptors were obtained from a human donor with melanoma.

CDR3 nucleotides: TGCAGCGTTGGAGGGGGGGCTCGAACTGAAGCTTTCTTT. As protein: CSVGGGARTEAFF. The genes are TRBV29-1 and TRBJ1-1; D may be TRBD1 (6 bases). Trimming took 4 bases from V and 5 from J, leaving 14 bases between them. The germline gives CDR1 SQVTM, CDR2 ANQGSEA. CDR3 length: 13 amino acids.

V usage is TRBV5-1 and J usage is TRBJ1-6; D is perhaps TRBD1 (6 bases). The germline V gene encodes CDR1 SGHRS and CDR2 YFSETQ. With 0 bases removed from V and 19 bases from J, the gap between germline ends came to 17 bases. The CDR3 has 13 amino acids. CDR3 residues: CASSLEAGVDRHF. The CDR3 DNA follows: TGCGCCAGCAGCTTGGAAGCTGGGGTTGACAGGCACTTT.

The chain joins TRBV5-4 to TRBJ2-7; perhaps D is TRBD1 or TRBD2 (6 bases each). The germline V gene encodes CDR1 SGHNT and CDR2 YYREEE (reference sequence). The V end was cut by 0 bases, the J end by 5 bases, with 15 bases between. The CDR3 consists of 15 residues. CDR3 amino acids: CASSLGGAQGHEQYF. The CDR3 DNA reads as TGTGCCAGCAGCTTGGGGGGGGCCCAGGGGCACGAGCAGTACTTC.

The CDR3 sequence is CASSPSGKTYEQYF. The CDR3 DNA reads as TGTGCCAGCTCACCATCGGGTAAAACCTACGAGCAGTACTTC. This chain links TRBV18 with TRBJ2-7, with D unresolved. Trimming pared 2 bases from V and 2 bases from J, leaving 10 bases between. This CDR3 comprises 14 residues. The germline gives CDR1 KGHSH, CDR2 LQKENI.

J is TRBJ1-1 and V is TRBV4-1; D may be TRBD1 (5 bases). CDR1 is MGHRA and CDR2 is YSYEKL in the germline V gene. This CDR3 is 13 amino acids long. Deletions cut 1 base from V and 6 bases from J, with 9 bases between. The CDR3 sequence is CASSQVWGAEAFF. In DNA form, the CDR3 reads TGCGCCAGCAGCCAAGTCTGGGGGGCTGAAGCTTTCTTT.

This clone was recorded only once. This sequence joins TRBV5-6 and TRBJ1-2; unclear D gene. The CDR3 extends over 13 amino acids. Trimming left V 4 bases short and J 8 bases short, with 15 bases between. Germline V lookup: CDR1 SGHDT, CDR2 YYEEEE. The CDR3 DNA sequence: TGTGCCAGCAGCCACTCCTGGGGATACGGCTACACCTTC. It translates to CASSHSWGYGYTF.

Concerning this clone: This sequence may be a read error, since a much larger clone differs from it by one base. CDR3: CASSDLETGGNYGYTF. In nucleotides, the CDR3 is TGTGCCAGCAGCGATCTGGAGACAGGGGGTAACTATGGCTACACCTTC. The V call is TRBV2, the J call TRBJ1-2; 9 bases are a match to TRBD1. CDR1 and CDR2 (germline): SNHLY, FYNNEI. The junction had 9 bases not matched to a gene; V was cut back by 6 bases and J by 1 base. This CDR3 has 16 residues.

The chain employs TRBV11-2 and TRBJ1-6; D uncertain. V was cut by 5 bases and J by 2 bases, with 10 bases left in between. Germline CDR1 SGHAT, CDR2 FQNNGV. This CDR3 region has 15 residues. DNA of the CDR3: TGTGCCAGCAGCGATGGGATTGCCTATAATTCACCCCTCCACTTT. It codes for CASSDGIAYNSPLHF. Looking up the rest from reference TRBV11-2 and TRBJ1-6 gives the full variable domain: EAGVAQSPRYKIIEKRQSVAFWCNPISGHATLYWYQQILGQGPKLLIQFQNNGVVDDSQLPKDRFSAERLKGVDSTLKIQPAKLEDSAVYLCASSDGIAYNSPLHFGNGTRLTVT.

A few counts support this clone. The CDR3 is CASSHILGPYEQYF. The CDR3, as DNA: TGTGCCAGCAGCCACATTCTTGGGCCCTACGAGCAGTACTTC. The chain carries TRBV5-4 and TRBJ2-7; D gene unclear. The V end was cut by 4 bases, the J end by 2 bases, with 13 bases between. Germline V gene sequence: CDR1 SGHNT, CDR2 YYREEE (reference sequence). This CDR3 spans 14 amino acids.

This clone has just a few counts. CDR3 protein: CASSGTGTGLNTEAFF. The CDR3 DNA sequence: TGTGCCAGCTCGGGTACCGGGACAGGGTTGAACACTGAAGCTTTCTTT. V gene TRBV18 combines with J gene TRBJ1-1; 9 nucleotides agree with TRBD1. V was pared by 6 bases and J by 0 bases, with 8 bases of the junction left unmatched. This CDR3 spans 16 amino acids. The germline gives CDR1 KGHSH, CDR2 LQKENI.

The chain carries TRBV6-1 and TRBJ1-2; no firm D call. Trimming pared 4 bases from V and 4 bases from J, leaving 10 bases between. The CDR3 is 13 residues long. The V gene's germline CDR1 is MNHNS and CDR2 SASEGT. This chain's CDR3 is CASSARAGYGYTF. The CDR3, as DNA: TGTGCCAGCAGTGCTCGGGCGGGCTATGGCTACACCTTC.

The chain joins TRBV29-1 to TRBJ1-1; D ambiguous. Per germline, CDR1 SQVTM and CDR2 ANQGSEA. CDR3 length equals 13 residues. The ends were cut back, 6 bases at V and 1 base at J, with 12 bases in the middle. The CDR3 bases are TGCAGCGTCAATCCGCAGTCGAACACTGAAGCTTTCTTT. Translated: CSVNPQSNTEAFF. The full variable domain, with the rest looked up from reference TRBV29-1 and TRBJ1-1, is SAVISQKPSRDICQRGTSLTIQCQVDSQVTMMFWYRQQPGQSLTLIATANQGSEATYESGFVIDKFPISRPNLTFSTLTVSNMSPEDSSIYLCSVNPQSNTEAFFGQGTRLTVV.

V gene TRBV10-1 combines with J gene TRBJ2-5; D not certain. The ends were cut back, 5 bases at V and 4 bases at J, with 8 bases in the middle. Germline V gives CDR1 WNHNN, CDR2 SYGVQD (reference sequence). The length of the CDR3 is 12 residues. The CDR3 DNA sequence: TGCGCCAGCAGTAGGACCGGAGAGACCCAGTACTTC. Translation: CASSRTGETQYF.

The chain links TRBV28 to TRBJ2-7, with 9 bases aligning to TRBD1. The CDR3 length is 15 residues. The V segment lost 3 bases and the J segment 1 base; nucleotides outside the gene matches: 4. Germline assignment: CDR1 MDHEN and CDR2 SYDVKM. The CDR3 DNA follows: TGTGCCAGCAGTTTGACCGGGACAGGGTCCTACGAGCAGTACTTC. Amino acid sequence: CASSLTGTGSYEQYF.

This chain uses TRBV7-3 with TRBJ2-1; 7 bases line up with TRBD1. Germline V CDR1 and CDR2: SGHTA, FQGTGA. The trim removed 5 bases at V and 0 bases at J, leaving 7 bases unmatched. CDR3 size: 16 residues. CDR3 coding DNA: TGTGCCAGCAGCAAGCGAGGGGGCACCTCCTACAATGAGCAGTTCTTC. Its translation: CASSKRGGTSYNEQFF.